The sequence of this T cell receptor beta chain was determined in a study of blood T cells in healthy people across ages. Germline V gene lookup returns CDR1 SSHAT and CDR2 FNYEAQ (reference sequence). This CDR3 comprises 13 residues. Then a second PCR, running about 6 to 12 cycles, was carried out with a sample-barcoded 5' primer and a J-beta primer mix. A minimum of 2.5 million CDR3-containing paired-end reads was obtained for each sample. Using its own MiXCR run on the 5' RACE reads, TCRdb lists one record per CDR3 protein. Of about 1,400,000 distinct CDR3 sequences listed, roughly 64% are singletons. There are a few counts of this clonotype. At one of its ends the junction is not consistent with the germline gene, which may arise from a read error.

This TCR was recovered from a man in his late teens or twenties in good health. The source material was blood. This chain connects TRBV7-7 to TRBJ1-4; D gene ambiguous. DNA of the CDR3: TGTGCTAGCAGCCTGGAGCTGAATGAAAAACTGTTTTTT. It is translated as CASSLELNEKLFF.